This entry concerns a single T cell receptor (beta chain). The record originates from a study of CD8 T cells in Susac syndrome. Random hexamers primed reverse transcription of about 0.5 to 1 ug RNA. TCRdb recomputed calls from the immunoSEQ multiplex PCR reads with MiXCR, one row per CDR3 protein. The sample yields about 180,000 distinct CDR3 sequences, approximately 94% seen once. This CDR3 comprises 13 residues. The germline V gene encodes CDR1 DFQATT and CDR2 SNEGSKA (reference sequence). V lost 0 bases and J 3 bases, leaving 8 bases between the germline ends. The sequence was collected from a human donor with Susac syndrome. Sample: CD4+ T cells from PBMCs. The gene calls are TRBV20-1 and TRBJ1-2; D unresolved. In DNA form, the CDR3 reads TGCAGTGCTAGAGAACGGACGTACTATGGCTACACCTTC. Translation: CSARERTYYGYTF.